This TCR beta chain is from a study of blood T cell repertoires in COVID-19. Study-wide context: T cells, B-cell-depleted T cells, or PBMCs supplied cDNA or gDNA.

In the original analysis: It was from reference gene primer amplification that nucleated cell counts were estimated. TCRdb's copy holds only in-frame clones and misses some; the assay was immunoSEQ multiplex PCR. Clonal size and the V and J genes are those of that table, whereas D and trimming came from the DNA. The sample yields around 84,000 clones, around 80% seen once. This CDR3 spans 13 amino acids. Germline CDR1 reads SGHDN; CDR2 reads FVKESK. Trimming took off 5 bases at V and 4 bases at J, with 9 bases between the two ends. Sequencing was done on a sample of peripheral blood. The source of this sequence is a woman aged 40 to 50 with active or convalescent COVID-19. The chain uses TRBV14 and TRBJ1-3; D remains ambiguous. The CDR3 loop is CASSYFSGNTIYF. Written as DNA, the CDR3 is TGTGCCAGCAGCTATTTTTCGGGAAACACCATATATTTT.